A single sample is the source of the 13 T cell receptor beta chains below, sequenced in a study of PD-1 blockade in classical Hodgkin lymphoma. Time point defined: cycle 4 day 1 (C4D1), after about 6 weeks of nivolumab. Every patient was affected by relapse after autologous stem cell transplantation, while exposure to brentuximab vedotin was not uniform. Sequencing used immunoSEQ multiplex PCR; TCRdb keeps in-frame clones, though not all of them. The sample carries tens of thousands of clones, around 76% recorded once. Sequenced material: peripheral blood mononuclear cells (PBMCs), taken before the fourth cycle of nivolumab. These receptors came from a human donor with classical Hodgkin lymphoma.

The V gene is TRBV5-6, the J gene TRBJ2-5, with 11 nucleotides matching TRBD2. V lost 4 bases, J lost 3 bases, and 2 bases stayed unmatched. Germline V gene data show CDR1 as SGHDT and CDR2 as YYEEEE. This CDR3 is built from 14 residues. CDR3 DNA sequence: TGTGCCAGCAGCGTACTAGCGGGAGAAGAGACCCAGTACTTC. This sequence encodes CASSVLAGEETQYF.

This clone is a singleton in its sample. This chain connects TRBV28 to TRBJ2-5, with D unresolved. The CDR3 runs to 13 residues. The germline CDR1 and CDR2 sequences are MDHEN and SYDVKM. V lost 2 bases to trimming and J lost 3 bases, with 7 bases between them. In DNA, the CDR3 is TGTGCCAGCAGTTTAGCCGGAAAAGAGACCCAGTACTTC. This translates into CASSLAGKETQYF.

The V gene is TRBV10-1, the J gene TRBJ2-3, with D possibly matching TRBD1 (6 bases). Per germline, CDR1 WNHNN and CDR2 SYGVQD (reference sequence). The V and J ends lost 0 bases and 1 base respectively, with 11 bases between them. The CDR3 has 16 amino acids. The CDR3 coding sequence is TGCGCCAGCAGTGAGTCAGCCGGGACACGCACAGATACGCAGTATTTT. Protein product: CASSESAGTRTDTQYF.

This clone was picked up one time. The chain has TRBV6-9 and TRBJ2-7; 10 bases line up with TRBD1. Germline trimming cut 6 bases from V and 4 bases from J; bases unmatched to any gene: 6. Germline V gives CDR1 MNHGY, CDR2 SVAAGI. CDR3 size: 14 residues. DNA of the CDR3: TGTGCCAGCAGATTGGACAGGGGGAAATACGAGCAGTACTTC. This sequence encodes CASRLDRGKYEQYF.

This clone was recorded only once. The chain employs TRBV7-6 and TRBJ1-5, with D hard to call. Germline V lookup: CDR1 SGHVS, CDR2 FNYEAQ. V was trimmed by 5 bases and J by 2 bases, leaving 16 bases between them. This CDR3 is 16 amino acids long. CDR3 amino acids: CASSLGVAGGNQPQHF. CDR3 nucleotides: TGTGCCAGCAGCCTAGGCGTAGCTGGGGGCAATCAGCCCCAGCATTTT.

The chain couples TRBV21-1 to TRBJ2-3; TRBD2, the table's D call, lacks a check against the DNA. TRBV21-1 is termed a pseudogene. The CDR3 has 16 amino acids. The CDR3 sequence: CASPSIFHAGGDTQYF. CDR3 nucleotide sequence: TGTGCCAGCCCTTCCATCTTCCACGCCGGTGGAGATACGCAGTATTTT.

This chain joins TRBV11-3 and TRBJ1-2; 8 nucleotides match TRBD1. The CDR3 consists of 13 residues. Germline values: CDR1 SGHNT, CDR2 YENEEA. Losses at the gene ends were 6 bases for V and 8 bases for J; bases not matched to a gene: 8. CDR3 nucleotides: TGTGCCAGCAGTCTCGGACAGGGCTACGGCTACACCTTC. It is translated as CASSLGQGYGYTF.

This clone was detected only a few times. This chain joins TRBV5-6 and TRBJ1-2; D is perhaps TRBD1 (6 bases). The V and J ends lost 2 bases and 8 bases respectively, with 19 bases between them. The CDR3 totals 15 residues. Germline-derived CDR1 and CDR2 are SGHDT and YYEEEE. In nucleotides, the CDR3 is TGTGCCAGCAGCTTTTTTTCCGGGGGCCCACTAGGCTACACCTTC. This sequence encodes CASSFFSGGPLGYTF. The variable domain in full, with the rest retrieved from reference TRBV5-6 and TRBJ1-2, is DAGVTQSPTHLIKTRGQQVTLRCSPKSGHDTVSWYQQALGQGPQFIFQYYEEEERQRGNFPDRFSGHQFPNYSSELNVNALLLGDSALYLCASSFFSGGPLGYTFGSGTRLTVV.

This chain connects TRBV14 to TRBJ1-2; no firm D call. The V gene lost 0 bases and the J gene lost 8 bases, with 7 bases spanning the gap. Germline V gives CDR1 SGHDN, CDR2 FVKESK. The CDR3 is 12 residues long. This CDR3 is CASSQDYWGYTF. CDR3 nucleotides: TGTGCCAGCAGCCAAGATTACTGGGGCTACACCTTC.

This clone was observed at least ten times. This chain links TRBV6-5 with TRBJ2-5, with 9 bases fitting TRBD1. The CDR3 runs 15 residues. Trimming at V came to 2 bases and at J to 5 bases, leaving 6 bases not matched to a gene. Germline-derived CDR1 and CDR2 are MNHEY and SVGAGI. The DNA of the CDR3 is TGTGCCAGCAGTTACCTACAGGGGGCCGGTGAGACCCAGTACTTC. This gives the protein CASSYLQGAGETQYF.

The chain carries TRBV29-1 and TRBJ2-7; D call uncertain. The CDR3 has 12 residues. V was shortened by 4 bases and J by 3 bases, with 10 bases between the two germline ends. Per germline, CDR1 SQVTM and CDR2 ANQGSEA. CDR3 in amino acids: CSVVSGGYEQYF. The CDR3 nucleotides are TGCAGCGTTGTGTCAGGCGGCTACGAGCAGTACTTC.

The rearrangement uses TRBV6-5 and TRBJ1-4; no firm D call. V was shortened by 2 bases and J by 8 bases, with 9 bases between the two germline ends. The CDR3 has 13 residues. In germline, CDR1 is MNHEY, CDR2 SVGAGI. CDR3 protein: CASSYVFGEKLFF. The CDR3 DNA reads TGTGCCAGCAGTTACGTCTTTGGAGAAAAACTGTTTTTT.

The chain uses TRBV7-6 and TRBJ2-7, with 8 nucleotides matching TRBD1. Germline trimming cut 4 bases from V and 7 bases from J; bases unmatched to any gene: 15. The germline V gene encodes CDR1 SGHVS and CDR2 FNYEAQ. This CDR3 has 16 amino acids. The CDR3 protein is CASSYAAGTGRSEQYF. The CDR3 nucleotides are TGTGCCAGCAGCTACGCCGCTGGGACAGGCCGAAGTGAGCAGTACTTC.